The TCR beta chain described here comes from a study of cytomegalovirus exposure and HLA in healthy donors. PCR involved 60 Vbeta and 13 Jbeta primers. Using immunoSEQ multiplex PCR, the repertoire was profiled, and TCRdb retains in-frame clones only, with some absent. This table holds about 140,000 clones, approximately 80% found once. Input material: PBMCs. The clonotype comes from a man aged 35-49 years in good health and CMV-seronegative.

CDR3 residues: CASSPLEVQETQYF. CDR3 bases: TGCGCCAGCAGCCCCTTGGAGGTACAAGAGACCCAGTACTTC. The chain combines TRBV5-1 with TRBJ2-5, with D tentatively TRBD2 (5 bases). The CDR3 covers 14 residues. The germline V gene has CDR1 SGHRS and CDR2 YFSETQ. Trimming removed 4 bases from V and 2 bases from J, with 12 bases in between.